This T cell receptor beta chain was profiled in a study of cytomegalovirus exposure and HLA in healthy donors. Study-level background: Researchers previously reported finding roughly 120 million unique TCR beta sequences from 150 million to 200 million T cells. General study points: By a later analysis, the bulk of CMV-associated TCR beta chains appeared HLA-restricted. Immune exposure data for these donors was limited to CMV serostatus. Common viral pathogens seemed to be connected with several of the most significant clusters, according to a later analysis.

Primers included in the PCR were 60 Vbeta and 13 Jbeta primers. Assay used: immunoSEQ multiplex PCR; TCRdb lists only in-frame clones, some missing. The repertoire has around 150,000 clones, about 80% of them found once; the top ten carry approximately 6.2%. For this clone: The antigen remains unidentified.

The ends lost 6 bases at V and 5 bases at J; junction bases unmatched: 7. Germline V lookup: CDR1 SGHVS, CDR2 FQNEAQ. This CDR3 has 15 residues. The rearrangement uses TRBV7-8 and TRBJ2-5; 12 bases are shared with TRBD2. This TCR came from a middle-aged man in good health and CMV-seropositive. Source material: PBMCs. CDR3 loop: CASSPRLAGEETQYF. CDR3 nucleotide sequence: TGTGCCAGCAGTCCCCGACTAGCGGGAGAGGAGACCCAGTACTTC. The variable domain in full, completed from reference TRBV7-8 and TRBJ2-5, reads GAGVSQSPRYKVAKRGQDVALRCDPISGHVSLFWYQQALGQGPEFLTYFQNEAQLDKSGLPSDRFFAERPEGSVSTLKIQRTQQEDSAVYLCASSPRLAGEETQYFGPGTRLLVL.